Presented here are 21 T cell receptor beta chains from one specimen sequenced in a study of blood T cell repertoires in COVID-19. Assay used: immunoSEQ multiplex PCR; TCRdb lists only in-frame clones, some missing. The sample has a few hundred thousand clones, around 88% seen once. The sample comprised peripheral blood. Receptors originate from a man aged 30 to 39 with acute or convalescent COVID-19.

This clone showed up just once. Other DNA sequences from this sample encode an identical CDR3 as well. The chain recombines TRBV7-9 with TRBJ1-5; 8 nucleotides align to TRBD1. After removal of 3 bases from V and 2 bases from J, the junction contained 0 bases not matched to a gene. The germline V gene has CDR1 SEHNR and CDR2 FQNEAQ (reference sequence). This CDR3 comprises 14 residues. CDR3 amino acids: CASSLTGGNQPQHF. The DNA for the CDR3 is TGTGCCAGCAGCTTGACAGGGGGCAATCAGCCCCAGCATTTT.

The rearrangement uses TRBV12-5 and TRBJ2-7, with 11 bases that match TRBD1. V shed 4 bases and J 1 base; nucleotides not matched to a gene: 9. CDR3 length: 17 residues. CDR1 and CDR2 (germline): LGHNT, FRNRAP. The CDR3 DNA sequence: TGTGCTAGTGGTTCGGACAGGGGGCCGAATCGGTCCTACGAGCAGTACTTC. It is translated as CASGSDRGPNRSYEQYF.

The chain combines TRBV29-1 with TRBJ2-2, with a weak D call TRBD1 (6 bases). CDR3 length equals 12 residues. Germline values: CDR1 SQVTM, CDR2 ANQGSEA. The V gene lost 5 bases and the J gene lost 12 bases, with 16 bases spanning the gap. CDR3 in DNA: TGCAGCGTTCCCCAAAAGGGGGAGAAGCTGTTTTTT. As protein: CSVPQKGEKLFF.

The V gene is TRBV29-1, the J gene TRBJ1-1, with TRBD1 matching 7 bases. Unmatched junction bases numbered 3, after V lost 7 bases and J lost 1 base. The germline gives CDR1 SQVTM, CDR2 ANQGSEA. The CDR3 is made up of 12 amino acids. Here the CDR3 reads CSAGQENTEAFF. CDR3 nucleotides: TGCAGCGCCGGACAGGAGAACACTGAAGCTTTCTTT.

The gene calls are TRBV11-3 and TRBJ1-1; D not resolved. Trimming took 5 bases from V and 5 from J, leaving 9 bases between them. CDR3 length equals 12 residues. CDR1 and CDR2 from the germline V gene are SGHNT and YENEEA. The CDR3 DNA is TGTGCCAGCAGCCGTCCAGGTACTGAAGCTTTCTTT. Its translation: CASSRPGTEAFF.

V usage is TRBV25-1 and J usage is TRBJ2-2; possible D gene TRBD1, 6 bases. The CDR3 totals 14 residues. V shed 4 bases and J shed 6 bases, with 12 bases lying between them. From germline, CDR1 is MGHDK and CDR2 SYGVNS. CDR3 DNA: TGTGCCAGCAGTGTATCAGGGGCTCCCGGGGAGCTGTTTTTT. Protein sequence: CASSVSGAPGELFF.

This chain links TRBV28 with TRBJ1-1, with D possibly being TRBD1 (6 bases). This CDR3 has 12 amino acids. Germline CDR1 reads MDHEN; CDR2 reads SYDVKM. Trimming pared 5 bases from V and 7 bases from J, leaving 11 bases between. CDR3 loop: CASSGQWLEAFF. The CDR3 nucleotides are TGTGCCAGCAGTGGACAGTGGCTTGAAGCTTTCTTT.

The chain is built from TRBV29-1 and TRBJ2-7, with TRBD2 matching 9 bases. CDR1 is SQVTM and CDR2 is ANQGSEA in the germline V gene. Trimming at V came to 4 bases and at J to 5 bases, leaving 3 bases not matched to a gene. This CDR3 spans 12 amino acids. The CDR3 bases are TGCAGCGTTGCTAGCGGGAAGCACGAGCAGTACTTC. This encodes CSVASGKHEQYF.

This chain connects TRBV5-1 to TRBJ1-2; TRBD1 aligns across 7 bases. The germline CDR1 and CDR2 sequences are SGHRS and YFSETQ. The trim removed 4 bases at V and 2 bases at J, leaving 8 bases unmatched. CDR3 length: 15 amino acids. CDR3 sequence: CASSPGQPTNYGYTF. The CDR3 DNA sequence: TGCGCCAGCAGCCCGGGACAGCCCACGAACTATGGCTACACCTTC.

V usage is TRBV7-2 and J usage is TRBJ1-1; no firm D call. This CDR3 region has 14 residues. V was shortened by 1 base and J by 1 base, with 7 bases between the two germline ends. Germline CDR1 is SGHTA and CDR2 is FQGNSA. DNA for the CDR3: TGTGCCAGCAGCTTAGGACTCTGGAACACTGAAGCTTTCTTT. Translation: CASSLGLWNTEAFF.

The genes are TRBV5-1 and TRBJ1-1; tentatively, D is TRBD1 (5 bases). Germline V gene data show CDR1 as SGHRS and CDR2 as YFSETQ. Between the trimmed V and J ends, which lost 7 bases and 8 bases, there was a span of 12 bases. The CDR3 totals 11 residues. The CDR3 reads CASHSGFEAFF. The CDR3 nucleotides read TGCGCCAGCCATTCAGGGTTCGAAGCTTTCTTT.

This rearrangement joins TRBV7-9 to TRBJ2-3; perhaps TRBD2 as D (5 bases). The CDR3 runs 15 residues. Germline values: CDR1 SEHNR, CDR2 FQNEAQ (reference sequence). V dropped 2 bases and J dropped 11 bases, with 20 bases sitting between them. CDR3 DNA sequence: TGTGCCAGCAGCTTACAATCAAATCCCGGGGATCAGCAGTATTTT. Amino acids: CASSLQSNPGDQQYF. The full variable domain, in which reference TRBV7-9 and TRBJ2-3 provide the parts outside the CDR3, is DTGVSQNPRHKITKRGQNVTFRCDPISEHNRLYWYRQTLGQGPEFLTYFQNEAQLEKSRLLSDRFSAERPKGSFSTLEIQRTEQGDSAMYLCASSLQSNPGDQQYFGPGTRLTVL.

The chain combines TRBV6-1 with TRBJ1-3, with D perhaps TRBD1 (5 bases). Germline CDR1 MNHNS, CDR2 SASEGT. The CDR3 is 16 residues long. The germline V and J ends were trimmed by 0 bases and 2 bases, with 11 bases remaining between them. The CDR3 DNA follows: TGTGCCAGCAGTGAAGCGGCAGGGCCCACTGGAAACACCATATATTTT. Amino acid sequence: CASSEAAGPTGNTIYF.

The genes are TRBV7-9 and TRBJ2-1; D is uncertain. CDR1 and CDR2 from the germline V gene are SEHNR and FQNEAQ (reference sequence). V was pared by 5 bases and J by 0 bases, with 11 bases between. This CDR3 has 15 amino acids. The CDR3 loop reads CASSDGGSSYNEQFF. Here the CDR3 DNA reads TGTGCCAGCAGCGATGGCGGAAGCTCCTACAATGAGCAGTTCTTC.

J is TRBJ1-1 and V is TRBV20-1; tentatively, D is TRBD1 (5 bases). Germline assignment: CDR1 DFQATT and CDR2 SNEGSKA (reference sequence). The length of the CDR3 is 10 residues. This chain's CDR3 is CRGTYREAFF. CDR3 nucleotides: TGCAGGGGCACGTACAGGGAAGCTTTCTTT.

The genes are TRBV3-1 (or the pseudogene TRBV3-2) and TRBJ1-4, with a weak D call TRBD1 (5 bases). Per germline, CDR1 LGHDT and CDR2 YNNKEL (reference sequence). The CDR3 is made up of 13 amino acids. V was trimmed by 2 bases and J by 13 bases, leaving 14 bases between them. CDR3 bases: TGTGCCAGCAGCCAATTATGGTCGGGGGGACTGTTTTTT. Its protein product is CASSQLWSGGLFF.

V is TRBV24-1 and J is TRBJ2-7; 9 bases are a match to TRBD2. Germline-derived CDR1 and CDR2 are KGHDR and SFDVKD. The CDR3 loop spans 13 amino acids. Trimming at V came to 6 bases and at J to 3 bases, leaving 2 bases not matched to a gene. CDR3 in amino acids: CATSRGGGYEQYF. The CDR3 coding sequence is TGTGCCACCAGTCGCGGGGGGGGCTACGAGCAGTACTTC.

The rearrangement joins TRBV5-4 to TRBJ2-3, with D maybe TRBD2 (6 bases). Germline V gives CDR1 SGHNT, CDR2 YYREEE (reference sequence). V dropped 5 bases and J dropped 2 bases, with 12 bases sitting between them. The length of the CDR3 is 14 residues. The CDR3 loop is CASRRDLITDTQYF. CDR3 sequence (DNA): TGTGCCAGCAGGCGGGACCTGATCACAGATACGCAGTATTTT.

The chain joins TRBV5-1 to TRBJ2-2; 8 bases are a match to TRBD1. This CDR3 comprises 12 residues. Germline V gene data show CDR1 as SGHRS and CDR2 as YFSETQ. Trimming removed 5 bases from V and 6 bases from J; junction bases left unmatched: 0. CDR3 DNA sequence: TGCGCCAGCAGGACAGGGGCCGGGGAGCTGTTTTTT. This encodes CASRTGAGELFF.

The V gene is TRBV28, the J gene TRBJ2-4, with a possible D match to TRBD1 (6 bases). Germline loops: CDR1 MDHEN, CDR2 SYDVKM. Between the trimmed V and J ends, which lost 4 bases and 6 bases, there was a span of 19 bases. This CDR3 region has 16 residues. In DNA, the CDR3 is TGTGCCAGCAGTTCCCCCGCGACAGGCCGGACAAACATTCAGTACTTC. Protein product: CASSSPATGRTNIQYF.

The sample holds one count of this clone. V gene TRBV28 combines with J gene TRBJ2-3, with TRBD2 as a possible D gene (6 bases). V dropped 2 bases and J dropped 4 bases, with 16 bases sitting between them. The V gene's germline CDR1 is MDHEN and CDR2 SYDVKM. CDR3 size: 16 residues. This CDR3 is CASSLAGGGFADTQYF. The CDR3 DNA reads as TGTGCCAGCAGTTTAGCCGGGGGAGGTTTCGCAGATACGCAGTATTTT.